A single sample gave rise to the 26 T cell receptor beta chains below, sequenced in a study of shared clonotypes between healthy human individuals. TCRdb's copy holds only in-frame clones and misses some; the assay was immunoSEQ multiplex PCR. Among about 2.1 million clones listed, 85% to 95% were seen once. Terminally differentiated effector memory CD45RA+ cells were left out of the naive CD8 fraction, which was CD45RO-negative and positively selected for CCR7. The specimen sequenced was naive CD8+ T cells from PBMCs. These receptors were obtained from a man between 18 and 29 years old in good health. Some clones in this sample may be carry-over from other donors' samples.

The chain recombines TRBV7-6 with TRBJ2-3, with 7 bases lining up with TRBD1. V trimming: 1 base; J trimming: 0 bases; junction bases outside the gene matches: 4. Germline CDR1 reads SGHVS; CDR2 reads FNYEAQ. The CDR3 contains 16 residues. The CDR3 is CASSLVGGASTDTQYF. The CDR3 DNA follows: TGTGCCAGCAGCTTAGTAGGGGGCGCGAGCACAGATACGCAGTATTTT.

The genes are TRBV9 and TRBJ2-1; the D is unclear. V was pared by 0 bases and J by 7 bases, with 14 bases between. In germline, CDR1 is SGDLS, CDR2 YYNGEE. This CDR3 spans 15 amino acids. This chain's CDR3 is CASSVEDPEENEQFF. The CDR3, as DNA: TGTGCCAGCAGCGTAGAAGACCCAGAGGAGAATGAGCAGTTCTTC.

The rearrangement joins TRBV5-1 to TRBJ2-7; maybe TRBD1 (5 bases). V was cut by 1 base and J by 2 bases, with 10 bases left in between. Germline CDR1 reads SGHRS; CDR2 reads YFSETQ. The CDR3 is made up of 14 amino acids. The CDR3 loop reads CASSLQGGPYEQYF. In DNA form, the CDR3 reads TGCGCCAGCAGCTTGCAGGGCGGCCCCTACGAGCAGTACTTC.

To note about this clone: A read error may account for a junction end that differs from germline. The CDR3 bases are TGTGTCAGCAGCTTCCGGCGCCCCTACGAGCAGTACTTC. This sequence encodes CVSSFRRPYEQYF. V is TRBV11-2 and J is TRBJ2-7, with D unresolved. Germline V gene data show CDR1 as SGHAT and CDR2 as FQNNGV. The CDR3 sequence is 13 residues long.

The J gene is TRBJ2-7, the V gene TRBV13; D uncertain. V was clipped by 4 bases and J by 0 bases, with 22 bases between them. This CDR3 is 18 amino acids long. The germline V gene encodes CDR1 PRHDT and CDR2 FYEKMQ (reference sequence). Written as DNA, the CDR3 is TGTGCCAGCAGCTCCGGTGGGGTCATCGGGTGGGGCTCCTACGAGCAGTACTTC. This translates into CASSSGGVIGWGSYEQYF.

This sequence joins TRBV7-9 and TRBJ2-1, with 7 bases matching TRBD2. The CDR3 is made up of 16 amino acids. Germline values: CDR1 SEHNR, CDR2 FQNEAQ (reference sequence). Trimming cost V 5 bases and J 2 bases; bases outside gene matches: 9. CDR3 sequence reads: CASSPSVGGTYNEQFF. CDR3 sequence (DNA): TGTGCCAGCAGCCCTTCGGTGGGAGGGACCTACAATGAGCAGTTCTTC.

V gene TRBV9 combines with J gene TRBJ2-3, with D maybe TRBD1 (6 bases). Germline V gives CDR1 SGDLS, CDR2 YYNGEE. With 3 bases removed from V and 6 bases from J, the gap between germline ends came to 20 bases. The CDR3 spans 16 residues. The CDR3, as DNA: TGTGCCAGCAGCGCCCTCCGGGACACGGGCAGGGATACGCAGTATTTT. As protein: CASSALRDTGRDTQYF.

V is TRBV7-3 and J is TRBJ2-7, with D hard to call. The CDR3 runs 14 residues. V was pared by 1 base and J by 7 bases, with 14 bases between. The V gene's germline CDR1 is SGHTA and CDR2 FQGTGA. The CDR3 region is CASSLNLQSWEQYF. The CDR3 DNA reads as TGTGCCAGCAGCTTAAACCTCCAGTCGTGGGAGCAGTACTTC.

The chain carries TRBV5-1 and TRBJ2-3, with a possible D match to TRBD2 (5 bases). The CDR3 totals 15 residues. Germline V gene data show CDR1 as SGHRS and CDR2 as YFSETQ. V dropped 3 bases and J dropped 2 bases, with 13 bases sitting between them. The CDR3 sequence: CASSYRRGLTDTQYF. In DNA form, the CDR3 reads TGCGCCAGCAGCTACCGTAGAGGACTCACAGATACGCAGTATTTT.

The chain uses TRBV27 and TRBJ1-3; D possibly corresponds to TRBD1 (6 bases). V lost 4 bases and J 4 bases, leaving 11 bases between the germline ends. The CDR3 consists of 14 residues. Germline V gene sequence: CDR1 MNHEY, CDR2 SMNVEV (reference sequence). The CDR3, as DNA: TGTGCCAGCAGTTGGGGGGCTCAGGGAAACACCATATATTTT. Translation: CASSWGAQGNTIYF.

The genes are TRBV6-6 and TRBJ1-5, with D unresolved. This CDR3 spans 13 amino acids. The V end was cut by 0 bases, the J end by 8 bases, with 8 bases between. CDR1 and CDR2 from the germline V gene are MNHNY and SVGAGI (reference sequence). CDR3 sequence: CASSYSFGEPQHF. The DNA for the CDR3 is TGTGCCAGCAGTTACTCGTTCGGGGAGCCCCAGCATTTT.

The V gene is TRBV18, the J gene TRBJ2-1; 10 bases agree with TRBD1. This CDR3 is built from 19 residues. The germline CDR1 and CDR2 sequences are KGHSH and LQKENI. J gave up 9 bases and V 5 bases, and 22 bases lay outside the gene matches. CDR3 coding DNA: TGTGCCAGCTCATCCCGAAGGGACAGGGGAACCTTGTCGATGGGTGAGCAGTTCTTC. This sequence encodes CASSSRRDRGTLSMGEQFF.

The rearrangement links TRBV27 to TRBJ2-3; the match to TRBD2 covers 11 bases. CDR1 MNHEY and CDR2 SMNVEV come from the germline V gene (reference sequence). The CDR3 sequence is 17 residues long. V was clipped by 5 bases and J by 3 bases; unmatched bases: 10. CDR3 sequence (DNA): TGTGCCAGCAGTGCCCGACTAGCGGGATGGGGAACAGATACGCAGTATTTT. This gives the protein CASSARLAGWGTDTQYF.

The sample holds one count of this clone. CDR3 sequence (DNA): TGTGCCAGCAGCGGTTCGATCTCCTGGAACACTGAAGCTTTCTTT. Translation gives CASSGSISWNTEAFF. This sequence joins TRBV9 and TRBJ1-1; the D is unclear. The CDR3 runs 15 residues. V gave up 3 bases and J gave up 1 base, with 13 bases separating them. CDR1 and CDR2 (germline): SGDLS, YYNGEE.

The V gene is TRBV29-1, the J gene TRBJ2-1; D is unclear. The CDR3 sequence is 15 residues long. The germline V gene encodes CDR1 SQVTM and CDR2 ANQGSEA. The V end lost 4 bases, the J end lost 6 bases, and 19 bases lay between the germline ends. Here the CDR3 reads CSVGIAPNVGNEQFF. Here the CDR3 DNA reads TGCAGCGTTGGGATAGCCCCTAACGTGGGCAATGAGCAGTTCTTC.

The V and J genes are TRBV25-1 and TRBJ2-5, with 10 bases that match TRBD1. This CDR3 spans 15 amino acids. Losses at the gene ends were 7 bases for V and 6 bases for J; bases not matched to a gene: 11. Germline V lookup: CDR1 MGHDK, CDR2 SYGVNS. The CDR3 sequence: CASISPTGGAKTQYF. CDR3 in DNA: TGTGCCAGCATTTCACCGACAGGGGGCGCGAAGACCCAGTACTTC.

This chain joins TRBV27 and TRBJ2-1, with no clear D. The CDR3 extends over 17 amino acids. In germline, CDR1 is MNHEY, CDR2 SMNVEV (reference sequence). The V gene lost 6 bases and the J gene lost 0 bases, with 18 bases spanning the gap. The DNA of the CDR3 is TGTGCCAGCAGGGTAGGTTCTTCTTATTACTCCTACAATGAGCAGTTCTTC. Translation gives CASRVGSSYYSYNEQFF.

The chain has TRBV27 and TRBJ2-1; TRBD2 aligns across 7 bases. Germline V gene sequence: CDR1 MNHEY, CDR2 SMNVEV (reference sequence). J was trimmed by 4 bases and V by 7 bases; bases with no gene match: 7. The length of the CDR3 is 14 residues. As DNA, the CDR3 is TGTGCCAGCATCGGACTAGATAATTACAATGAGCAGTTCTTC. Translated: CASIGLDNYNEQFF.

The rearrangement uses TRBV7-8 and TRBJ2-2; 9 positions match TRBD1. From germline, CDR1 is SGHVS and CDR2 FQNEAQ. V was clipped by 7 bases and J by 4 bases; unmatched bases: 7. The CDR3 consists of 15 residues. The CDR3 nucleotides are TGTGCCAGCAATCCGGGACAGGGACTCACCGGGGAGCTGTTTTTT. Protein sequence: CASNPGQGLTGELFF.

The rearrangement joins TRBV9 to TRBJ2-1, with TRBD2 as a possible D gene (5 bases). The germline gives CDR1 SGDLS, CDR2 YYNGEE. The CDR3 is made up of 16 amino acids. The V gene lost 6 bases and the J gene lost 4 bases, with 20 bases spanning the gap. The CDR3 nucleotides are TGTGCCAGCACGCGTGGGAGATTTGATCCTTACAATGAGCAGTTCTTC. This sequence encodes CASTRGRFDPYNEQFF.

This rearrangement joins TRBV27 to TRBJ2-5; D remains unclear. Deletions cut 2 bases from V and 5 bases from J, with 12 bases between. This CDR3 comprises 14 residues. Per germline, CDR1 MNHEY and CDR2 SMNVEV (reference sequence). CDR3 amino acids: CASSLRGFGETQYF. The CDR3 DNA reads TGTGCCAGCAGTTTACGAGGCTTCGGTGAGACCCAGTACTTC.

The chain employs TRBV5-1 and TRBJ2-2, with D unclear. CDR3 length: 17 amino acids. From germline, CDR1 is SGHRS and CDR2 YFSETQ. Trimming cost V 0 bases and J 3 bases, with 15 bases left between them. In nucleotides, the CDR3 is TGCGCCAGCAGCTTGGAGGAGCAGGCTTGGGACACCGGGGAGCTGTTTTTT. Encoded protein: CASSLEEQAWDTGELFF.

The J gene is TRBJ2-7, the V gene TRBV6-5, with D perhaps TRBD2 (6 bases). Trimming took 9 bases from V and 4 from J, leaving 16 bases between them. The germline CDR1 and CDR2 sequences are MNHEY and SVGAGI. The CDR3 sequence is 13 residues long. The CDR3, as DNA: TGTGCCAGTTCGGGAGTTACAATGTACGAGCAGTACTTC. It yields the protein CASSGVTMYEQYF.

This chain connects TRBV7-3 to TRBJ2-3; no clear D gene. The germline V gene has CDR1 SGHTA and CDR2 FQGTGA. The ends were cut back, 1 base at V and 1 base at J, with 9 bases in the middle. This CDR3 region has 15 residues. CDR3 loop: CASSLSGFRTDTQYF. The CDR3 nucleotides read TGTGCCAGCAGCTTAAGCGGCTTTCGCACAGATACGCAGTATTTT.

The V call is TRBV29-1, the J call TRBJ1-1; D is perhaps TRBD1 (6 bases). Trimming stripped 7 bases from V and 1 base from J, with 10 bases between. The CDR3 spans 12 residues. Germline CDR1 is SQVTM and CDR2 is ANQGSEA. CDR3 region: CSAWDTNTEAFF. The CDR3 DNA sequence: TGCAGCGCCTGGGACACGAACACTGAAGCTTTCTTT.

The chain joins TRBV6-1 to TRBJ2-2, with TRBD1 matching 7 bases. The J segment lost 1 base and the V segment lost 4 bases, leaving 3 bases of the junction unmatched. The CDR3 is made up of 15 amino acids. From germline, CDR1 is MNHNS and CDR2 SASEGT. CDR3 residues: CASSARTGNTGELFF. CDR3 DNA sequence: TGTGCCAGCAGTGCCAGGACAGGGAACACCGGGGAGCTGTTTTTT.